The present TCR beta chain was sequenced within a study of regulatory T cells in long-lasting Graves disease. This clonotype turned up a few times. Time point indicated: newly diagnosed GD, antithyroid drugs for less than 3 months. The TCR library used RNA extracted from PBMCs. Building of the TCR beta libraries involved iRepertoire HTBI primers and Arm-PCR of CDR3 regions. TCRdb recomputed calls from the multiplex PCR reads with MiXCR, one row per CDR3 protein. The table has 400,000 to 500,000 distinct CDR3 sequences, 15% seen once. CDR1 and CDR2 (germline): LNHDA, SQIVND (reference sequence). The CDR3 spans 20 residues. V shed 4 bases and J 0 bases; nucleotides not matched to a gene: 15. This sample also appeared in a second study, on T cells in Graves' hyperthyroidism and ophthalmopathy.

Sequenced here: peripheral blood mononuclear cells (PBMCs), sampled at new diagnosis, from a patient treated with antithyroid drugs. This chain connects TRBV19 to TRBJ2-5; TRBD2 agrees at 12 bases. The TCR comes from a woman aged 25 to 39 with Graves disease. CDR3 region: CASSTRLLLAGGRDQETQYF. As DNA, the CDR3 is TGTGCCAGTAGTACCCGCCTCTTGCTAGCGGGGGGGAGGGACCAAGAGACCCAGTACTTC.